These 18 T cell receptor beta chains share one sample of origin, sequenced in a study of shared T cell receptors in the human thymus. TCRdb's copy holds only in-frame clones and misses some; the assay was immunoSEQ multiplex PCR. The data contain 550,000 to 800,000 clones, 80% to 90% of them singletons. Another study also made use of these data, one on human thymus T cells.

Specimen: thymocytes. These receptors were taken from a girl in the first two years of life with a congenital heart defect.

The chain joins TRBV5-6 to TRBJ1-2; 12 bases match TRBD1. Germline assignment: CDR1 SGHDT and CDR2 YYEEEE. The CDR3 extends over 16 amino acids. J gave up 6 bases and V 0 bases, and 6 bases lay outside the gene matches. The CDR3 DNA is TGTGCCAGCAGCTTGGTTCGGGGACAGGGGGCCCATGGCTACACCTTC. It encodes CASSLVRGQGAHGYTF.

The chain is built from TRBV5-6 and TRBJ1-2; D is possibly TRBD1 (5 bases). Germline CDR1 and CDR2: SGHDT and YYEEEE. The CDR3 is 15 residues long. V was trimmed by 3 bases and J by 4 bases, leaving 16 bases between them. CDR3 loop: CASSCPSGVGYGYTF. For the CDR3, the DNA is TGTGCCAGCAGCTGTCCATCGGGGGTCGGCTATGGCTACACCTTC.

This clone was counted a single time. This chain uses TRBV7-8 with TRBJ2-1; D uncertain. CDR1 is SGHVS, CDR2 FQNEAQ, per germline. V dropped 7 bases and J dropped 6 bases, with 10 bases sitting between them. The CDR3 sequence is 12 residues long. CDR3 nucleotides: TGTGCCAGCACCCCTGGGCTCAATGAGCAGTTCTTC. It translates to CASTPGLNEQFF.

The V gene is TRBV5-7, the J gene TRBJ2-7, with D possibly being TRBD1 (5 bases). TRBV5-7 is labeled an ORF, and its function is uncertain. Between the trimmed V and J ends, which lost 1 base and 12 bases, there was a span of 20 bases. The CDR3 has 14 residues. In DNA form, the CDR3 reads TGTGCCAGCAGCTTGTTTCAGGGAACACTACTTGGGTACTTC. This gives the protein CASSLFQGTLLGYF.

V is TRBV10-2 and J is TRBJ1-2; TRBD1 might be the D (5 bases). Between the trimmed V and J ends, which lost 5 bases and 3 bases, there was a span of 13 bases. This CDR3 has 14 amino acids. From germline, CDR1 is WSHSY and CDR2 SAAADI. The CDR3 nucleotides are TGCGCCAGCAGTTCAGGGCCGAGTTACTATGGCTACACCTTC. It encodes CASSSGPSYYGYTF.

The CDR3 sequence: CASSIRWNTEAFF. CDR3 DNA: TGTGCCAGTAGTATCAGGTGGAACACTGAAGCTTTCTTT. The gene calls are TRBV19 and TRBJ1-1; no clear D. V lost 3 bases to trimming and J lost 1 base, with 6 bases between them. The CDR3 totals 13 residues. Germline V CDR1 and CDR2: LNHDA, SQIVND (reference sequence). Variable domain in full (rest from reference TRBV19 and TRBJ1-1): DGGITQSPKYLFRKEGQNVTLSCEQNLNHDAMYWYRQDPGQGLRLIYYSQIVNDFQKGDIAEGYSVSREKKESFPLTVTSAQKNPTAFYLCASSIRWNTEAFFGQGTRLTVV.

This chain links TRBV12-5 with TRBJ2-7, with 8 bases matching TRBD2. Germline trimming cut 7 bases from V and 0 bases from J; bases unmatched to any gene: 5. Germline V gene sequence: CDR1 LGHNT, CDR2 FRNRAP. The CDR3 covers 14 residues. The CDR3 nucleotides read TGTGCTAGTGTGAGCGGGGGCCGCTCCTACGAGCAGTACTTC. It is translated as CASVSGGRSYEQYF. The variable domain in full, completed from reference TRBV12-5 and TRBJ2-7, reads DARVTQTPRHKVTEMGQEVTMRCQPILGHNTVFWYRQTMMQGLELLAYFRNRAPLDDSGMPKDRFSAEMPDATLATLKIQPSEPRDSAVYFCASVSGGRSYEQYFGPGTRLTVT.

CDR3 sequence (DNA): TGCAGCGTTGAAGAAGGAGGGCGGACTGAAGCTTTCTTT. Translated: CSVEEGGRTEAFF. The rearrangement links TRBV29-1 to TRBJ1-1, with unresolved D. This CDR3 comprises 13 residues. CDR1 SQVTM and CDR2 ANQGSEA come from the germline V gene. The V end lost 0 bases, the J end lost 5 bases, and 10 bases lay between the germline ends.

On this clone itself: One end of the junction fails to match germline, which may point to a read error. V is TRBV7-9 and J is TRBJ1-1; 7 positions match TRBD1. The CDR3 extends over 13 amino acids. The germline V gene has CDR1 SEHNR and CDR2 FQNEAQ (reference sequence). The CDR3 reads CASSPAARTGGIF. The CDR3, as DNA: TGTGCCAGCAGTCCCGCGGCTAGGACAGGCGGAATTTTC.

This rearrangement joins TRBV11-2 to TRBJ1-4, with D perhaps TRBD1 (5 bases). Germline V gene lookup returns CDR1 SGHAT and CDR2 FQNNGV. V lost 1 base to trimming and J lost 8 bases, with 14 bases between them. This CDR3 has 15 residues. In DNA, the CDR3 is TGTGCCAGCAGCTTAGTACCGGGGGGGGAAGAAAAACTGTTTTTT. Amino acids: CASSLVPGGEEKLFF.

The chain combines TRBV7-9 with TRBJ1-1; D remains unclear. Trimming took off 2 bases at V and 5 bases at J, with 6 bases between the two ends. The germline V gene has CDR1 SEHNR and CDR2 FQNEAQ (reference sequence). The CDR3 extends over 12 amino acids. The CDR3 region is CASSLSVTEAFF. CDR3 nucleotide sequence: TGTGCCAGCAGCTTAAGCGTAACTGAAGCTTTCTTT.

The chain employs TRBV19 and TRBJ1-5, with 7 positions matching TRBD1. This CDR3 spans 15 amino acids. V shed 4 bases and J 2 bases; nucleotides not matched to a gene: 5. Looked up from germline, CDR1 is LNHDA and CDR2 is SQIVND (reference sequence). CDR3 DNA: TGTGCCAGTAGTAGACAGGGAAGGGGCAATCAGCCCCAGCATTTT. It translates to CASSRQGRGNQPQHF.

This chain joins TRBV27 and TRBJ2-7, with a weak D call TRBD1 (5 bases). Germline CDR1 and CDR2: MNHEY and SMNVEV (reference sequence). V lost 5 bases and J lost 0, with 23 bases in between. This CDR3 has 18 amino acids. The CDR3 spells CASSRKIPGSRSSYEQYF. CDR3 DNA: TGTGCCAGCAGTCGGAAGATACCAGGGTCTAGAAGCTCCTACGAGCAGTACTTC.

This clone has only one observation. V usage is TRBV5-1 and J usage is TRBJ2-3, with TRBD2 matching over 11 bases. Germline-derived CDR1 and CDR2 are SGHRS and YFSETQ. The trim removed 0 bases at V and 4 bases at J, leaving 10 bases unmatched. The CDR3 totals 18 residues. CDR3: CASSLVVTSGVLADTQYF. The CDR3 nucleotides are TGCGCCAGCAGCTTGGTGGTGACTAGCGGGGTTCTAGCAGATACGCAGTATTTT.

This clone was observed a few times. The chain joins TRBV7-9 to TRBJ1-1; no firm D call. Per the germline V gene, CDR1 is SEHNR and CDR2 is FQNEAQ (reference sequence). The CDR3 extends over 16 amino acids. V lost 3 bases, J lost 10 bases, and 24 bases lay in between. CDR3 in amino acids: CASSFQMVNRVYGAFF. The DNA of the CDR3 is TGTGCCAGCAGCTTCCAGATGGTAAACAGAGTCTACGGAGCTTTCTTT. Together with reference TRBV7-9 and TRBJ1-1, the CDR3 gives the full variable domain: DTGVSQNPRHKITKRGQNVTFRCDPISEHNRLYWYRQTLGQGPEFLTYFQNEAQLEKSRLLSDRFSAERPKGSFSTLEIQRTEQGDSAMYLCASSFQMVNRVYGAFFGQGTRLTVV.

The V gene is TRBV15, the J gene TRBJ2-1; D call uncertain. CDR1 is LNHNV and CDR2 is YYDKDF in the germline V gene (reference sequence). V was cut by 1 base and J by 0 bases, with 13 bases left in between. The CDR3 is made up of 17 amino acids. The CDR3 loop reads CATSRVAMESSYNEQFF. The CDR3 DNA is TGTGCCACCAGCAGAGTAGCAATGGAGAGCTCCTACAATGAGCAGTTCTTC.

This rearrangement joins TRBV2 to TRBJ1-1; 7 nucleotides agree with TRBD1. This CDR3 has 16 residues. The V gene end was trimmed by 7 bases and the J gene end by 1 base; junction bases not matched to a gene: 12. Germline V lookup: CDR1 SNHLY, CDR2 FYNNEI. DNA for the CDR3: TGTGCCAGCACCCCCCCCGAGGGGGCGCAGAACACTGAAGCTTTCTTT. Protein sequence: CASTPPEGAQNTEAFF.

There are a few counts of this clone. DNA of the CDR3: TGTGCCAGCAGTTTAGTCCCGGAGACTGAAGCTTTCTTT. This sequence encodes CASSLVPETEAFF. This chain links TRBV27 with TRBJ1-1; no firm D call. Trimming shortened V by 2 bases and J by 5 bases, and 9 bases separated the two germline ends. Germline values: CDR1 MNHEY, CDR2 SMNVEV (reference sequence). The CDR3 consists of 13 residues.